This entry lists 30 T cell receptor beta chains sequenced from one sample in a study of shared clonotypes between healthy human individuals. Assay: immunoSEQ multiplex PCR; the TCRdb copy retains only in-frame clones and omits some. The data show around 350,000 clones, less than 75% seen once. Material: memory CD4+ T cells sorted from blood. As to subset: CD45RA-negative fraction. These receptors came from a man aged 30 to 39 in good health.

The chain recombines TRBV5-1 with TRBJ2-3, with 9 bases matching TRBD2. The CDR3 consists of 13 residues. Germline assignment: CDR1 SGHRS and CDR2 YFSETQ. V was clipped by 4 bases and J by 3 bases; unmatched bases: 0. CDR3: CASSAGGTDTQYF. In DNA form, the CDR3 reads TGCGCCAGCAGCGCGGGAGGGACAGATACGCAGTATTTT.

The DNA for the CDR3 is TGTGCCACCTCCCGGGACAGGGGATACAATGAGCAGTTCTTC. Translated: CATSRDRGYNEQFF. The rearrangement joins TRBV5-4 to TRBJ2-1, with 10 bases aligning to TRBD1. The CDR3 has 14 residues. V shed 9 bases, J shed 4 bases, and the junction held 7 bases outside the gene matches. The germline V gene encodes CDR1 SGHNT and CDR2 YYREEE (reference sequence).

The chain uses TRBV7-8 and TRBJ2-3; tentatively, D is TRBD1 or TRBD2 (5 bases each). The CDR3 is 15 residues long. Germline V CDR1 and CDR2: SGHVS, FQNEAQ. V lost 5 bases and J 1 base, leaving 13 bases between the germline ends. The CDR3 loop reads CASSGHSGGTDTQYF. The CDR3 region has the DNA TGTGCCAGCAGCGGACATTCCGGGGGCACAGATACGCAGTATTTT.

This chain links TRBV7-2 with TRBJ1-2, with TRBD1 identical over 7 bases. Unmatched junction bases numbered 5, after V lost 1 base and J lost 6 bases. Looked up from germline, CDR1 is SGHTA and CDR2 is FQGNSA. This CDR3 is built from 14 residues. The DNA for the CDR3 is TGTGCCAGCAGCTTAGTAGGGCAGGGGGATGGCTACACCTTC. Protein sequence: CASSLVGQGDGYTF.

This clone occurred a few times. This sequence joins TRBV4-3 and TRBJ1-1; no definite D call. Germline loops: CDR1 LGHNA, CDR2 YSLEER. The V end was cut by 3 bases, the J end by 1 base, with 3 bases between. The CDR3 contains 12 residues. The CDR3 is CASSHGNTEAFF. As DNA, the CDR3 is TGCGCCAGCAGCCACGGGAACACTGAAGCTTTCTTT.

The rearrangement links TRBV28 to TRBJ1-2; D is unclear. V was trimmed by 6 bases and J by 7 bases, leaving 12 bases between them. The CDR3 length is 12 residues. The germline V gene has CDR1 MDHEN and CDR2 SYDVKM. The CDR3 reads CASSAHAAGYTF. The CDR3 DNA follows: TGTGCCAGCAGCGCCCATGCGGCTGGCTACACCTTC.

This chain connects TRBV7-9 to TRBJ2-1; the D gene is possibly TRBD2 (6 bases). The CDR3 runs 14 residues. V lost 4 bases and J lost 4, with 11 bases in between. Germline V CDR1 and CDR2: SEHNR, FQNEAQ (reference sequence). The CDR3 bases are TGTGCCAGCAGCTCGGGGGTGAGGTACAATGAGCAGTTCTTC. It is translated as CASSSGVRYNEQFF.

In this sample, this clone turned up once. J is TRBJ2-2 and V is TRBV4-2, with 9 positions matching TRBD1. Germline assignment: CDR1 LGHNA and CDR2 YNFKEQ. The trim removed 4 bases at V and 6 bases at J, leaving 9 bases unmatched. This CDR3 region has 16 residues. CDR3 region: CASSRQGGFIAGELFF. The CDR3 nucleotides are TGTGCCAGCAGCCGACAGGGGGGTTTTATCGCCGGGGAGCTGTTTTTT.

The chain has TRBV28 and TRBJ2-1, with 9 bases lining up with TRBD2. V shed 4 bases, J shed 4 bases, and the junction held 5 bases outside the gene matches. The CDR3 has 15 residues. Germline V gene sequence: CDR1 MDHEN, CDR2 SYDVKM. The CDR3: CASSSGSGRYNEQFF. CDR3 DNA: TGTGCCAGCAGTTCAGGGAGCGGGAGGTACAATGAGCAGTTCTTC.

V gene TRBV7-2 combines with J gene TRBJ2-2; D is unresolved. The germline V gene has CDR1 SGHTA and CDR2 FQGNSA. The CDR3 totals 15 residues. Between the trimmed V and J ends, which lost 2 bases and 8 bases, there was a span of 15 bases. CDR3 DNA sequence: TGTGCCAGCAGCTTAAGCCTCAGAGGATGGGGGGAGCTGTTTTTT. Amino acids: CASSLSLRGWGELFF. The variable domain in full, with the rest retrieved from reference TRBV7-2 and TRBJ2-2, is GAGVSQSPSNKVTEKGKDVELRCDPISGHTALYWYRQSLGQGLEFLIYFQGNSAPDKSGLPSDRFSAERTGGSVSTLTIQRTQQEDSAVYLCASSLSLRGWGELFFGEGSRLTVL.

CDR3 DNA sequence: TGTGCCAGCAGCCGCACCTTAGTGCCACAAAGTCGGGCCAACGTCCTGACTTTC. This gives the protein CASSRTLVPQSRANVLTF. The rearrangement uses TRBV7-7 and TRBJ2-6; D remains ambiguous. V was clipped by 5 bases and J by 5 bases, with 22 bases between them. The germline V gene encodes CDR1 SSHAT and CDR2 FNYEAQ (reference sequence). The CDR3 spans 18 residues.

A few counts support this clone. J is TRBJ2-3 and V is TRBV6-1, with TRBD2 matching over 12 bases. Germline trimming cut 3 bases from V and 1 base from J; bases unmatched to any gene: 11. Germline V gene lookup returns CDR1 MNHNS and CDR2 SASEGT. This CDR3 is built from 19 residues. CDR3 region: CASSDILAGGQRGTDTQYF. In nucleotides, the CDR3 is TGTGCCAGCAGTGATATACTAGCGGGAGGCCAGCGCGGCACAGATACGCAGTATTTT.

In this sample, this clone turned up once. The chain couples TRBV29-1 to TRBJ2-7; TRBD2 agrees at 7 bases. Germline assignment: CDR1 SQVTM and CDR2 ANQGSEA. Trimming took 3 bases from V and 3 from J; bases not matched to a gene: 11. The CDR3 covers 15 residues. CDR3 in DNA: TGCAGCGTTGAGGTCTTAGGGCGGGAGATCTACGAGCAGTACTTC. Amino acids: CSVEVLGREIYEQYF.

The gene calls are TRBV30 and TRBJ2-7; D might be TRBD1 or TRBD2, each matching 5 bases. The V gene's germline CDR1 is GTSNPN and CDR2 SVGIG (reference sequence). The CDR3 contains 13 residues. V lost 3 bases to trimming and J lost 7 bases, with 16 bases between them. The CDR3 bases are TGTGCCTGGAGCCGATTCGGGGCGGTGGAGCAGTACTTC. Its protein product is CAWSRFGAVEQYF.

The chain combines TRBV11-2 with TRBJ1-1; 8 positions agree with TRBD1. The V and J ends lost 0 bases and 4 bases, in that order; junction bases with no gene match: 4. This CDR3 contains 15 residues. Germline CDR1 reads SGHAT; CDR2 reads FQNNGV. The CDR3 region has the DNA TGTGCCAGCAGCTTAGAGGGCACAGGGGGCACTGAAGCTTTCTTT. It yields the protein CASSLEGTGGTEAFF.

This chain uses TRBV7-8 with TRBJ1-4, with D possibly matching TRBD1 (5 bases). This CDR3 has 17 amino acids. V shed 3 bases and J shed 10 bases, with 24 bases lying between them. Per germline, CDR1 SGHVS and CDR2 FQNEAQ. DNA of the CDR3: TGTGCCAGCAGCTTCATCGCATCAGGGACTCAATTCTCAAAACTGTTTTTT. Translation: CASSFIASGTQFSKLFF.

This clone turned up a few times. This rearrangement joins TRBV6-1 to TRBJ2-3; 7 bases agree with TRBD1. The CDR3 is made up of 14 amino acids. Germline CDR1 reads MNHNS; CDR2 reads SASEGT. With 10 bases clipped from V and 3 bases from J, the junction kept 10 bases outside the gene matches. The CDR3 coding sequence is TGTGCCACTATCCGGGACAGTCCGACAGATACGCAGTATTTT. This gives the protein CATIRDSPTDTQYF.

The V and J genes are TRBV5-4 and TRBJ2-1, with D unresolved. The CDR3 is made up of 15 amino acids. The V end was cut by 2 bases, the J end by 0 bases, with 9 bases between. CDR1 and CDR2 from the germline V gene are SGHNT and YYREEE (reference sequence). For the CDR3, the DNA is TGTGCCAGCAGCTTTACTACCAACTCCTACAATGAGCAGTTCTTC. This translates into CASSFTTNSYNEQFF.

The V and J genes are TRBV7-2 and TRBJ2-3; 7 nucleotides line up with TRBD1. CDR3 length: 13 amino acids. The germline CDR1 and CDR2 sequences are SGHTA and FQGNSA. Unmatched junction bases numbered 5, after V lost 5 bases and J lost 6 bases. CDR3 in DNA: TGTGCCAGCAGCCAGGTCAGGGGGGATACGCAGTATTTT. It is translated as CASSQVRGDTQYF. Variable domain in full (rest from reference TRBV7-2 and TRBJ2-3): GAGVSQSPSNKVTEKGKDVELRCDPISGHTALYWYRQSLGQGLEFLIYFQGNSAPDKSGLPSDRFSAERTGGSVSTLTIQRTQQEDSAVYLCASSQVRGDTQYFGPGTRLTVL.

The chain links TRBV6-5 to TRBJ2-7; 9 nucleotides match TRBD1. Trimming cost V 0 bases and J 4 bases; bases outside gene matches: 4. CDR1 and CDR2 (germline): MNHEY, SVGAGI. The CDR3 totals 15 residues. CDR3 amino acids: CASSYSKGTGYEQYF. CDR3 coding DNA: TGTGCCAGCAGTTACTCGAAAGGGACAGGGTACGAGCAGTACTTC.

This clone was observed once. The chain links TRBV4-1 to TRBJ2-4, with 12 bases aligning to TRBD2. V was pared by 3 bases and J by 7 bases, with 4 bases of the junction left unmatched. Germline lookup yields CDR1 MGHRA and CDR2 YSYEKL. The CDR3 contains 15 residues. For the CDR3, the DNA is TGCGCCAGCAGCCAGCTAGCGGGAGGGGTTAACATTCAGTACTTC. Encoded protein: CASSQLAGGVNIQYF.

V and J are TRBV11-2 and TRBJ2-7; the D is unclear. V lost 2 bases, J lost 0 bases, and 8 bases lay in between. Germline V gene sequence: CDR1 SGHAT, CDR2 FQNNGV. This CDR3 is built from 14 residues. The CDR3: CASSLSGTSYEQYF. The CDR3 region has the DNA TGTGCCAGCAGCTTATCAGGTACCTCCTACGAGCAGTACTTC.

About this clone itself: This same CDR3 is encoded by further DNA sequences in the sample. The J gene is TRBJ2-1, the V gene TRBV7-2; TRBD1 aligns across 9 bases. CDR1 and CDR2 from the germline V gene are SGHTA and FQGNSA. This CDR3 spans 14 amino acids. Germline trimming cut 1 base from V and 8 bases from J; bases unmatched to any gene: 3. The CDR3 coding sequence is TGTGCCAGCAGCTTAGATAACAGGGGGCATGAGCAGTTCTTC. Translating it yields CASSLDNRGHEQFF.

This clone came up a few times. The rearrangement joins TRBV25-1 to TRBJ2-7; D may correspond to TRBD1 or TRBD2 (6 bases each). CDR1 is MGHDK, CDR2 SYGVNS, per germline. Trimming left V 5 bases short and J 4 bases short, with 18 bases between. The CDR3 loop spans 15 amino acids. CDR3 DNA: TGTGCCAGCAGTTCCCACGGGGGCCTTGAATACGAGCAGTACTTC. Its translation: CASSSHGGLEYEQYF.

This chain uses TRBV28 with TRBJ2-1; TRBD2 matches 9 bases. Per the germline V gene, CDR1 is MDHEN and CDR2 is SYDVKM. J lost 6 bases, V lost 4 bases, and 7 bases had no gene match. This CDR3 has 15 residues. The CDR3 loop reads CASSYLGLASNEQFF. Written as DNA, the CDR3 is TGTGCCAGCAGTTACCTAGGACTAGCGAGCAATGAGCAGTTCTTC.

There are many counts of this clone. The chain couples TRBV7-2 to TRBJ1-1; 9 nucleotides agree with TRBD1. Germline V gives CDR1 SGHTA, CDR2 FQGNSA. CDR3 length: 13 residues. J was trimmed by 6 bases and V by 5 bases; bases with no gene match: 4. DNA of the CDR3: TGTGCCAGCAGCCAACAGGGGGCGTCTGAAGCTTTCTTT. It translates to CASSQQGASEAFF.

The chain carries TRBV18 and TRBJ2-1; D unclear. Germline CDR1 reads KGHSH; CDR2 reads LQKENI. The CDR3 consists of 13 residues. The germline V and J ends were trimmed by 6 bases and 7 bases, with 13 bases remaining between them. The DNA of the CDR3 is TGTGCCAGCTCTCCCAGGCTGGGAAATGAGCAGTTCTTC. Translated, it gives CASSPRLGNEQFF.

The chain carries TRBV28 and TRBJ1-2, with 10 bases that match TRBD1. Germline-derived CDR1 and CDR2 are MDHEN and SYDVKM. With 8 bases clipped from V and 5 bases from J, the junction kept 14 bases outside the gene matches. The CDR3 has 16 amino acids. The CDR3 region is CASGYPRTGGSYGYTF. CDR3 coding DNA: TGTGCCAGCGGATATCCCAGGACAGGGGGAAGTTATGGCTACACCTTC.

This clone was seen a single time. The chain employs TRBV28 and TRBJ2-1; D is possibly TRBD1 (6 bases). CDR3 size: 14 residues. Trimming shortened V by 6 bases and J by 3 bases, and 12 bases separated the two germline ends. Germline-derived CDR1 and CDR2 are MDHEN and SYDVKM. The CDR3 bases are TGTGCCAGCAGGGACAGTTCCTTCTACAATGAGCAGTTCTTC. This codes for CASRDSSFYNEQFF.

The CDR3 DNA is TGTGCCAGCAGCGCACTAGCGGTCACCTACAATGAGCAGTTCTTC. Its translation is CASSALAVTYNEQFF. The chain couples TRBV9 to TRBJ2-1, with 8 nucleotides matching TRBD2. With 3 bases clipped from V and 2 bases from J, the junction kept 4 bases outside the gene matches. Germline V gene sequence: CDR1 SGDLS, CDR2 YYNGEE. The CDR3 length is 15 residues.